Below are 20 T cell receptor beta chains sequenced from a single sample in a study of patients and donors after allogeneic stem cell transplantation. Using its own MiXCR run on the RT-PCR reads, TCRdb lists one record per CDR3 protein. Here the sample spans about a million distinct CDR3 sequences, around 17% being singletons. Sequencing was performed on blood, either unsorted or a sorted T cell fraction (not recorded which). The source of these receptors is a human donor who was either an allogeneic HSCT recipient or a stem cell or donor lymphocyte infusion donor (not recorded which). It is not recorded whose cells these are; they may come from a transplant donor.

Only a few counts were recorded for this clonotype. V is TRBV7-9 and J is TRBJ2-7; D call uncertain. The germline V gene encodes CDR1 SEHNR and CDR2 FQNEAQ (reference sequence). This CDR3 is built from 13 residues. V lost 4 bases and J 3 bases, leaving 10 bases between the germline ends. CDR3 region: CASSYRQDYEQYF. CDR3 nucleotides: TGTGCCAGCAGCTACCGACAAGACTACGAGCAGTACTTC.

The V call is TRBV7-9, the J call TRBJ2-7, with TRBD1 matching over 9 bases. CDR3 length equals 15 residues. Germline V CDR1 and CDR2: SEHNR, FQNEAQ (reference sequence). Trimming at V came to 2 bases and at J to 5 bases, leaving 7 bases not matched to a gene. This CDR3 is CASSLRGQGGDEQYF. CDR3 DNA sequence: TGTGCCAGCAGCTTACGGGGACAGGGTGGCGACGAGCAGTACTTC.

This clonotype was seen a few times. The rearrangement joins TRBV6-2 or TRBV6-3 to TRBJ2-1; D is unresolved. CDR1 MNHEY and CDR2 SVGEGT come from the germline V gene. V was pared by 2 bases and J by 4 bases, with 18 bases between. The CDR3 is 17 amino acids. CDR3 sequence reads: CASSYLPLGVGYNEQFF. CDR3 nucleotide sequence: TGTGCCAGCAGTTACCTCCCTCTTGGGGTCGGGTACAATGAGCAGTTCTTC.

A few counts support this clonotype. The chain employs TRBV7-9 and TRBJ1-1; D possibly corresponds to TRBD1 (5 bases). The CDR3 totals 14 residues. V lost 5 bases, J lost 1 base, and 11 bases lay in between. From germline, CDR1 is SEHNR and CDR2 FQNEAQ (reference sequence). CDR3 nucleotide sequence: TGTGCCAGCAGCACGGGACGCAAGAACACTGAAGCTTTCTTT. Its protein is CASSTGRKNTEAFF.

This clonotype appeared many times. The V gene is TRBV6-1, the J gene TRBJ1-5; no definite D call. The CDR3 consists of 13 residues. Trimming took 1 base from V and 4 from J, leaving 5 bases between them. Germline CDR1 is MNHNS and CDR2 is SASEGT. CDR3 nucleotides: TGTGCCAGCAGTGAAGGGATAAATCAGCCCCAGCATTTT. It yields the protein CASSEGINQPQHF.

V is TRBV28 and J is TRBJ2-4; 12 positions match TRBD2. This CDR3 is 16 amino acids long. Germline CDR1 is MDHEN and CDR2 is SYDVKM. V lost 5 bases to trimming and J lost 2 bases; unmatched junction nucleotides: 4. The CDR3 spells CASSLAGGPSKNIQYF. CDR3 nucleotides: TGTGCCAGCAGTCTAGCGGGAGGGCCTTCCAAAAACATTCAGTACTTC.

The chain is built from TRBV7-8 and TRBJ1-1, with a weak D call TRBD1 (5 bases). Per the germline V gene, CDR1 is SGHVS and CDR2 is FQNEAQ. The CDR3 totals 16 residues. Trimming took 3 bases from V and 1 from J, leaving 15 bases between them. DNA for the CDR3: TGTGCCAGCAGCTTTGGACAAACGCGCTGGAACACTGAAGCTTTCTTT. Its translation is CASSFGQTRWNTEAFF.

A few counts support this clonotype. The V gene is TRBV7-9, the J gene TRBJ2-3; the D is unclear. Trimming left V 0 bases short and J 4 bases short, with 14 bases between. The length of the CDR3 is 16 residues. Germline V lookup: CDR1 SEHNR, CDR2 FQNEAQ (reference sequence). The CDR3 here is CASSLALGWPPDTQYF. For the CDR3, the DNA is TGTGCCAGCAGCTTAGCGCTGGGGTGGCCCCCAGATACGCAGTATTTT.

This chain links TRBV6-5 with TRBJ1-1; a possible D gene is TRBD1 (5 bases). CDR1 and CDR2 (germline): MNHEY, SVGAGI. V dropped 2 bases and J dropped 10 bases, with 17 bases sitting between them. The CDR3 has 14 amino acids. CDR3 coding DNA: TGTGCCAGCAGTTACATTGCGGGACGGACTCCAGCTTTCTTT. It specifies CASSYIAGRTPAFF.

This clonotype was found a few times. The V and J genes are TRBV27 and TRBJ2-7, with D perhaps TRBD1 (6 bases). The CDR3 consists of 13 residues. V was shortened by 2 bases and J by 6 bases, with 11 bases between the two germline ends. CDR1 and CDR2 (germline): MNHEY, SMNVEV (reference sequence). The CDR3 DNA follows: TGTGCCAGCAGTTTAGGACAGCCTGCCGAGCAGTACTTC. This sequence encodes CASSLGQPAEQYF.

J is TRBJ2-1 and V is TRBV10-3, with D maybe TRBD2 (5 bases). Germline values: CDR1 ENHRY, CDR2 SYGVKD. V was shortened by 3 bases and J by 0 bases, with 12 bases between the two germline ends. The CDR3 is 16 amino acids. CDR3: CAISDEAVSSYNEQFF. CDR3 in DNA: TGTGCCATCAGTGACGAAGCGGTTAGCTCCTACAATGAGCAGTTCTTC.

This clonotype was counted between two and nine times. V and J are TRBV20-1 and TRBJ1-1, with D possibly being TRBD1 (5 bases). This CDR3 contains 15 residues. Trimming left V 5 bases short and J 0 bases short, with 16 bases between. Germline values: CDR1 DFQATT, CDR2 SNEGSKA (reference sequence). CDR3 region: CSAVGDGSMNTEAFF. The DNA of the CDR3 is TGCAGTGCTGTGGGGGACGGTAGTATGAACACTGAAGCTTTCTTT.

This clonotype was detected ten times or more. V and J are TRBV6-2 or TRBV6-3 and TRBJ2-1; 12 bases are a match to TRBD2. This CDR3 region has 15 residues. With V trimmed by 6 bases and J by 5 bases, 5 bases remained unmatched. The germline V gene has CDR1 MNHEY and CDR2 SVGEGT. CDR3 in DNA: TGTGCCAGCAGCTCCGGACTAGCGGGGAACAATGAGCAGTTCTTC. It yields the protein CASSSGLAGNNEQFF.

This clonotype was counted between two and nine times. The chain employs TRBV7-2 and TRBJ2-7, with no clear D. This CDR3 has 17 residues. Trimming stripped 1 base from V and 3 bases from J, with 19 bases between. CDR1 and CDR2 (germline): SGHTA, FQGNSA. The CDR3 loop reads CASSLGLLNLPFYEQYF. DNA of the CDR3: TGTGCCAGCAGCTTAGGGTTACTTAACTTACCATTCTACGAGCAGTACTTC.

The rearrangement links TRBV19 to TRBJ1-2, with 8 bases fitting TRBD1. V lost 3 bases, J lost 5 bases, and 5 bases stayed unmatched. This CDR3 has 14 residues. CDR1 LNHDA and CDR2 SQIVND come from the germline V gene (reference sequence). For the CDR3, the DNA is TGTGCCAGTAGTATCGACAGGGGCGGATATGGCTACACCTTC. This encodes CASSIDRGGYGYTF.

The CDR3 nucleotides read TGTGCCAGCAGCCAGGAGCCTCGCCGCCCTAGCACAGATACGCAGTATTTT. It specifies CASSQEPRRPSTDTQYF. The chain carries TRBV14 and TRBJ2-3; D is unresolved. The CDR3 has 17 amino acids. Trimming left V 3 bases short and J 0 bases short, with 16 bases between. CDR1 and CDR2 from the germline V gene are SGHDN and FVKESK.

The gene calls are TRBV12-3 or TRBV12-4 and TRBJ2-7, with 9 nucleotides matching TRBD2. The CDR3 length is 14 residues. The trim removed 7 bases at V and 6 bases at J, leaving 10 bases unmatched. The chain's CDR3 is CASNLAGIGPEQYF. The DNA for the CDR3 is TGTGCCAGCAATCTAGCGGGAATCGGTCCCGAGCAGTACTTC.

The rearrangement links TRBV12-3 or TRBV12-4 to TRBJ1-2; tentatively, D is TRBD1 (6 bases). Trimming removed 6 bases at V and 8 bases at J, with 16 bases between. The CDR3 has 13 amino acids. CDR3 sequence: CASSGTIGAGYTF. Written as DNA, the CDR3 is TGTGCCAGCAGCGGGACAATCGGGGCCGGCTACACCTTC.

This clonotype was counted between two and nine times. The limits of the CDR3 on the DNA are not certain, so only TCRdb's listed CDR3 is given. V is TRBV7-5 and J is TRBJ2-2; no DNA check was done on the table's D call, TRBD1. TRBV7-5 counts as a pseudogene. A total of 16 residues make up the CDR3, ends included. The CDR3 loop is CISVPEKCRGHGELFF.

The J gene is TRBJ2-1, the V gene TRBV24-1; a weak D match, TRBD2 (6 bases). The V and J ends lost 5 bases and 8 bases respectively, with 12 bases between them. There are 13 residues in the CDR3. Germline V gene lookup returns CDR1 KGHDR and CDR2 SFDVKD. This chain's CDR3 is CATSGTGSDEQFF. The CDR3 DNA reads TGTGCCACCAGTGGCACCGGGAGCGATGAGCAGTTCTTC.